Given below is one TCR beta chain in context. The entry originates in a study of blood T cell repertoires in COVID-19. Overall study: COVID-19 samples collected from the United States, Italy and Spain covered acute and convalescent phases. T cells, B-cell-depleted T cells, or PBMCs supplied cDNA or gDNA.

Participants spanned ages about 18 to 95 years and resided in 20 to 30 US areas. Cohort placement rested on clinical history that participants reported themselves. Sequencing used immunoSEQ multiplex PCR; TCRdb keeps in-frame clones, though not all of them. The data hold under 300,000 clones, with 75% to 90% observed a single time. The V gene end was trimmed by 5 bases and the J gene end by 10 bases; junction bases not matched to a gene: 10. The CDR3 spans 15 residues. The germline V gene encodes CDR1 LNHDA and CDR2 SQIVND (reference sequence). This clonotype was obtained from a woman aged 25 to 45 with acute COVID-19. Material for sequencing was PBMCs or T cells enriched from blood (not recorded which). The chain joins TRBV19 to TRBJ1-6; 8 bases match TRBD1. CDR3 loop: CASSARQGSGSPLHF. DNA for the CDR3: TGTGCCAGTAGTGCCCGACAGGGGTCCGGGTCACCCCTCCACTTT.